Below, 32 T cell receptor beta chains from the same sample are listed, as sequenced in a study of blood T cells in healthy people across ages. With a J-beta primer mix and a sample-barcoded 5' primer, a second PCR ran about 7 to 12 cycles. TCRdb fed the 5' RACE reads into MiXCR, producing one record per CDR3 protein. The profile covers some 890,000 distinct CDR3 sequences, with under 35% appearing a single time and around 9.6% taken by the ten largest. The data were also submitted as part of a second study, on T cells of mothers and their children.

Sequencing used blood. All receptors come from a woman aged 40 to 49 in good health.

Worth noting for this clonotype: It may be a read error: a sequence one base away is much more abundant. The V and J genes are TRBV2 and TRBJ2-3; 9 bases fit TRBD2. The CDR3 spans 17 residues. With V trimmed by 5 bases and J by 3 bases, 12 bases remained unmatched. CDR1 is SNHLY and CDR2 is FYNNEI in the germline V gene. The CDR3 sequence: CASSTRISGGRTDTQYF. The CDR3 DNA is TGTGCCAGCAGTACTCGGATTAGCGGGGGACGTACAGATACGCAGTATTTT.

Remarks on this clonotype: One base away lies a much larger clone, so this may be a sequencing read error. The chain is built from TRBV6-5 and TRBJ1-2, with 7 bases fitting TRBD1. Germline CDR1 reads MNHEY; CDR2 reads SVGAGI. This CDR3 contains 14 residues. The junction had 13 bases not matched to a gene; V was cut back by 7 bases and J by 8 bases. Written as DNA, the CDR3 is TGTGCCAGCACGATGACAGGGCAATCGTGGGGCTACACCTTC. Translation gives CASTMTGQSWGYTF.

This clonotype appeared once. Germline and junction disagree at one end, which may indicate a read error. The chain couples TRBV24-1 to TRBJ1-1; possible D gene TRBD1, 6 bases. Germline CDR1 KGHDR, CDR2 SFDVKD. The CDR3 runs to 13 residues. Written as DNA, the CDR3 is TGTGCCACAAAAGGGGGATTGAATACTGAAGCTTTCTTT. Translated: CATKGGLNTEAFF.

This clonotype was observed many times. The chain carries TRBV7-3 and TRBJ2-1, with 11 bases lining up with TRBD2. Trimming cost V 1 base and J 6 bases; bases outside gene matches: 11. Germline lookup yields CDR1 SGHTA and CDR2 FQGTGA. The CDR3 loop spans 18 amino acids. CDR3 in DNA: TGTGCCAGCAGCTTAAATCCCCCGCTAGCGGGGGGCTCCAATGAGCAGTTCTTC. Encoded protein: CASSLNPPLAGGSNEQFF.

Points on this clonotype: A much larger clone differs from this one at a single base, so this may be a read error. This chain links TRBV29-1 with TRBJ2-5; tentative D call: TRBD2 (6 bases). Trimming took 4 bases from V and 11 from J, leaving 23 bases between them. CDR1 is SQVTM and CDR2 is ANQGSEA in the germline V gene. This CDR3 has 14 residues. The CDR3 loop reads CSVVSDGAWGEQYF. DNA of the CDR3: TGCAGCGTTGTATCGGACGGCGCGTGGGGGGAGCAGTACTTC. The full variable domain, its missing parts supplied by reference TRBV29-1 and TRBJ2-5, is SAVISQKPSRDICQRGTSLTIQCQVDSQVTMMFWYRQQPGQSLTLIATANQGSEATYESGFVIDKFPISRPNLTFSTLTVSNMSPEDSSIYLCSVVSDGAWGEQYFGPGTRLLVL.

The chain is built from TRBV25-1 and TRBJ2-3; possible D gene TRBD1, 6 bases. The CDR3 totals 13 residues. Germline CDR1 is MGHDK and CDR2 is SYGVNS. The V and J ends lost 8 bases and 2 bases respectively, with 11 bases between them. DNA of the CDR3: TGTGCCAGCCAAAGGACAGCCACAGATACGCAGTATTTT. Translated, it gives CASQRTATDTQYF.

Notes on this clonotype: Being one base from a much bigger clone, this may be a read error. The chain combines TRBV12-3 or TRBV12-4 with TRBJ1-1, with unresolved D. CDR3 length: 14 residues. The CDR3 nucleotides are TGTGCCAGCAGCTCTTCCTCACTAAACACTGTAGCTTTCTTT. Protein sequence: CASSSSSLNTVAFF.

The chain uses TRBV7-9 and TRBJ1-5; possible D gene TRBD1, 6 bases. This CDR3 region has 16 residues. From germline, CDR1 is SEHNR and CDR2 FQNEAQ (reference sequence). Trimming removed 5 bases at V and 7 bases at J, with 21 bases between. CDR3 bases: TGTGCCAGCAGCGGAAACAAAAGGGGGGGCGGACAGCCCCAGCATTTT. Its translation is CASSGNKRGGGQPQHF. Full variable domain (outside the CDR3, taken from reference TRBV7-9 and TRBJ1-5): DTGVSQNPRHKITKRGQNVTFRCDPISEHNRLYWYRQTLGQGPEFLTYFQNEAQLEKSRLLSDRFSAERPKGSFSTLEIQRTEQGDSAMYLCASSGNKRGGGQPQHFGDGTRLSIL.

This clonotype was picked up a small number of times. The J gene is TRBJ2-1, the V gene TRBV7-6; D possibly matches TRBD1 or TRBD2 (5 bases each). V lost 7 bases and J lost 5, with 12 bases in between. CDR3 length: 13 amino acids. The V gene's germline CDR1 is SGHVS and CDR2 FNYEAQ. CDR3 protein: CASTSGGHNEQFF. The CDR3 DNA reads TGTGCCAGCACCTCTGGGGGACACAATGAGCAGTTCTTC.

CDR3 bases: TGTGCCAGCTCACCCCTAACTCTATACAATGAGCAGTTCTTC. Its protein is CASSPLTLYNEQFF. The rearrangement uses TRBV18 and TRBJ2-1; no clear D. This CDR3 has 14 residues. The germline V gene has CDR1 KGHSH and CDR2 LQKENI. V was cut by 3 bases and J by 4 bases, with 10 bases left in between.

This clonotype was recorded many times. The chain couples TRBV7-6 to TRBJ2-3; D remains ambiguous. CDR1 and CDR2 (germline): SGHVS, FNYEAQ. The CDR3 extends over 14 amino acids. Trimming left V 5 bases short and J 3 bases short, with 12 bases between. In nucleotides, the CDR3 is TGTGCCAGCAGCCGCGGAGACGGGACAGATACGCAGTATTTT. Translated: CASSRGDGTDTQYF.

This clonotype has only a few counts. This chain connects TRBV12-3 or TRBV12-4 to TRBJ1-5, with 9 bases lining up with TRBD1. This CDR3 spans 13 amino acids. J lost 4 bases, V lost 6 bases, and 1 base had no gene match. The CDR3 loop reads CASRQGANQPQHF. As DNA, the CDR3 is TGTGCCAGCAGACAGGGGGCGAATCAGCCCCAGCATTTT.

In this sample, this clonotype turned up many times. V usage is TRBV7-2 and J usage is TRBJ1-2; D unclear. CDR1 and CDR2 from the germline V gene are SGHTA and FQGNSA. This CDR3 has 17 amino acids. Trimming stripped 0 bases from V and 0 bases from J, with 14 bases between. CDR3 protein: CASSLARVGRTNYGYTF. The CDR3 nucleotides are TGTGCCAGCAGCTTAGCGCGGGTTGGCCGCACTAACTATGGCTACACCTTC. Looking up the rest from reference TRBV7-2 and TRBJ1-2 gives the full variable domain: GAGVSQSPSNKVTEKGKDVELRCDPISGHTALYWYRQSLGQGLEFLIYFQGNSAPDKSGLPSDRFSAERTGGSVSTLTIQRTQQEDSAVYLCASSLARVGRTNYGYTFGSGTRLTVV.

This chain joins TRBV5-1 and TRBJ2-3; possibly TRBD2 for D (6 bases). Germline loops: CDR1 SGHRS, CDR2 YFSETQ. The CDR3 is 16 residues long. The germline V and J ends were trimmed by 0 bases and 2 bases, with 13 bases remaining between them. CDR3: CASSLEAGSLTDTQYF. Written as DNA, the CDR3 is TGCGCCAGCAGCTTGGAGGCGGGGAGCCTCACAGATACGCAGTATTTT.

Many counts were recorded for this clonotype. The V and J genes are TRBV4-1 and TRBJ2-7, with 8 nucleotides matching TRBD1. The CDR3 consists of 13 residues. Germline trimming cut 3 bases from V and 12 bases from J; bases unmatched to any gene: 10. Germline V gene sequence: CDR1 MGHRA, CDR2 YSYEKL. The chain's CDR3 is CASSHLNGGQAYF. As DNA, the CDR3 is TGCGCCAGCAGCCACCTTAATGGGGGACAGGCGTACTTC.

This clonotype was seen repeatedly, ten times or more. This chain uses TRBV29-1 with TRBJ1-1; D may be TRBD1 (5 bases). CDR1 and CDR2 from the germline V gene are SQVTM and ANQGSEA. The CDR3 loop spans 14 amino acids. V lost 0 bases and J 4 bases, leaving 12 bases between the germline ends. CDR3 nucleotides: TGCAGCGTTGAAGATCCAGGGTCGGGCACTGAAGCTTTCTTT. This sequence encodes CSVEDPGSGTEAFF.

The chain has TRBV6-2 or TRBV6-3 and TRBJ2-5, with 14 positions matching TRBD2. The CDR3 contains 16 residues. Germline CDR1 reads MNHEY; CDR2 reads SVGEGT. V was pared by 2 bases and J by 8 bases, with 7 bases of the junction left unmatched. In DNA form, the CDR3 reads TGTGCCAGCAGTTACATTGGGACTAGCGGGAGTTCTACCCAGTACTTC. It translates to CASSYIGTSGSSTQYF.

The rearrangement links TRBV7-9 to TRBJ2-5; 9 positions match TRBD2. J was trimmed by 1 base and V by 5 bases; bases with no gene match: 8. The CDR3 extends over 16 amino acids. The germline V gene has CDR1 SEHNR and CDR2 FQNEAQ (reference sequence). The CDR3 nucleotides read TGTGCCAGCAGCCCCTCTAGCGGGGAGCCCCAAGAGACCCAGTACTTC. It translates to CASSPSSGEPQETQYF.

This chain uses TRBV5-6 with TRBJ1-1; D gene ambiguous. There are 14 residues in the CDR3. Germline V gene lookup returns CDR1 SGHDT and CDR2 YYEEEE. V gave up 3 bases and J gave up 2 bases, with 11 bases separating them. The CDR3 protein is CASSSDTENTEAFF. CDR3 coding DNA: TGTGCCAGCAGCTCTGATACAGAAAACACTGAAGCTTTCTTT.

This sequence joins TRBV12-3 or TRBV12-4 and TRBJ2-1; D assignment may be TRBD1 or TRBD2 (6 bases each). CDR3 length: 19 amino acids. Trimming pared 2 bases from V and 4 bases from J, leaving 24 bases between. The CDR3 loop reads CASSLSGGYGQQAYNEQFF. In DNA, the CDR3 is TGTGCCAGCAGTTTAAGTGGGGGGTACGGACAGCAGGCATACAATGAGCAGTTCTTC.

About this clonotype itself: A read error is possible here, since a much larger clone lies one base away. Here the CDR3 DNA reads TGTGCCAGCAGCTTAGTTGGGGAGGCCTACGAGCAGTACGTC. Its translation: CASSLVGEAYEQYV. The J gene is TRBJ2-7, the V gene TRBV7-9; D possibly corresponds to TRBD2 (6 bases). Germline V gives CDR1 SEHNR, CDR2 FQNEAQ (reference sequence). CDR3 length: 14 residues. The V end lost 1 base, the J end lost 2 bases, and 9 bases lay between the germline ends.

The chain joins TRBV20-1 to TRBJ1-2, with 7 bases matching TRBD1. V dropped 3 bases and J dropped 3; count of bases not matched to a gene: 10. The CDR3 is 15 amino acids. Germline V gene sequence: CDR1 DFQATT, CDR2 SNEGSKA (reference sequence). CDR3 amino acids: CSASPFQGEHYGYTF. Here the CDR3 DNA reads TGCAGTGCTAGTCCCTTTCAGGGGGAGCACTATGGCTACACCTTC.

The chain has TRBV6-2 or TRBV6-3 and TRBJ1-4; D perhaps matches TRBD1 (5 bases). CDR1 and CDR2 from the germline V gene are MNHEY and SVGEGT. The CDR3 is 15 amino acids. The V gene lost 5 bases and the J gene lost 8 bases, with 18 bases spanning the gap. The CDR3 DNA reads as TGTGCCAGCAGTCCACCGGGGCCGAAGAAGGAAAAACTGTTTTTT. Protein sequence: CASSPPGPKKEKLFF.

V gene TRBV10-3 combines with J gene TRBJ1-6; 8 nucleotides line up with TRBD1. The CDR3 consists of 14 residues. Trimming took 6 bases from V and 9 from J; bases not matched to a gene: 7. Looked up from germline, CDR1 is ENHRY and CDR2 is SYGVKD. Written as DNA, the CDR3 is TGTGCCATCAGCTCGACAGGGGAAGGTTCACCCCTCCACTTT. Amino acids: CAISSTGEGSPLHF.

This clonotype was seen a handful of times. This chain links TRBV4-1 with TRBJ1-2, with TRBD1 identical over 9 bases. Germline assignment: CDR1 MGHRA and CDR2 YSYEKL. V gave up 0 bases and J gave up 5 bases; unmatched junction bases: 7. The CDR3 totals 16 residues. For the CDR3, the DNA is TGCGCCAGCAGCCAAGACATACAGGGGGCCTTTTATGGCTACACCTTC. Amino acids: CASSQDIQGAFYGYTF.

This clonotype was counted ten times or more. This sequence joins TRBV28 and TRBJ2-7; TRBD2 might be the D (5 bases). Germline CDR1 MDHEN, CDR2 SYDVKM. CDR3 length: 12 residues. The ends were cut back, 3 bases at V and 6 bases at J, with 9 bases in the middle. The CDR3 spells CASSFTGFEQYF. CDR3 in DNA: TGTGCCAGCAGTTTTACGGGATTCGAGCAGTACTTC.

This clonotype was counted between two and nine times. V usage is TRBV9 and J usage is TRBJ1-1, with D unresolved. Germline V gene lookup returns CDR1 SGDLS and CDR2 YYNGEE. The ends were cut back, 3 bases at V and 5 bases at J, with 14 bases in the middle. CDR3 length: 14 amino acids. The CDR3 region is CASSDTASATEAFF. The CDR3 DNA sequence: TGTGCCAGCAGCGACACAGCCTCCGCAACTGAAGCTTTCTTT.

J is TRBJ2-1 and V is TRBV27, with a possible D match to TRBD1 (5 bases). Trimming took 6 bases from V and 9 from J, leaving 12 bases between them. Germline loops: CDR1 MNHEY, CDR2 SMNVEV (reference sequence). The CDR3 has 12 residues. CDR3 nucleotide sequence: TGTGCCAGCAGCCAAGACAGCTCTGAGCAGTTCTTC. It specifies CASSQDSSEQFF.

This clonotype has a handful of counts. The CDR3 region is CASRGTGKAGYTF. The CDR3 DNA sequence: TGTGCCAGCAGAGGGACAGGGAAGGCTGGCTACACCTTC. This chain links TRBV27 with TRBJ1-2, with 9 bases fitting TRBD1. The junction had 6 bases not matched to a gene; V was cut back by 6 bases and J by 7 bases. Looked up from germline, CDR1 is MNHEY and CDR2 is SMNVEV (reference sequence). This CDR3 contains 13 residues.

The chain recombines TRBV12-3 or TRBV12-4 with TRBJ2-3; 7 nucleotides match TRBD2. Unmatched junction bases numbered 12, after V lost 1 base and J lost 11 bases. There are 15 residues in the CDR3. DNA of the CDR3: TGTGCCAGCAGTTTAGGAGGCGGGGGAACAGATGTGCAGTATTTT. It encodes CASSLGGGGTDVQYF.

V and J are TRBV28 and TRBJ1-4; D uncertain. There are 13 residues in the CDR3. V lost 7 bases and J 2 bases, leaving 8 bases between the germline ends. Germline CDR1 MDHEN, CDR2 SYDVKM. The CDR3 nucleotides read TGTGCCAGCACCCCGGGCACTAATGAAAAACTGTTTTTT. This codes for CASTPGTNEKLFF.

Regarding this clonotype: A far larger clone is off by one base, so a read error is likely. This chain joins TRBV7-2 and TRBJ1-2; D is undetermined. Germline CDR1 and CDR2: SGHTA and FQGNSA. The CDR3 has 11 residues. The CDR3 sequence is CASSLSYGCTF. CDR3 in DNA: TGTGCCAGCAGCTTATCCTATGGCTGCACCTTC.